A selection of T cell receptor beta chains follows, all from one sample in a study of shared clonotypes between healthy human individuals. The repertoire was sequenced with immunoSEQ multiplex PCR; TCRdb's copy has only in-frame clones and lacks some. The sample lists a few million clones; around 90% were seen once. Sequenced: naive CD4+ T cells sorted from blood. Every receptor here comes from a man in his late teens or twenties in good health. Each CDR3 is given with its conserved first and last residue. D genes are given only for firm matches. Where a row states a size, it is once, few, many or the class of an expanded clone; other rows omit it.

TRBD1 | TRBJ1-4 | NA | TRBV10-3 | CAISRDRGQEKLFF | TGTGCCATCAGTAGGGACAGGGGGCAGGAAAAACTGTTTTTT
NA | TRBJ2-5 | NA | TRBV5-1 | CASSLAGQQQETQYF | TGCGCCAGCAGCTTGGCCGGGCAGCAACAAGAGACCCAGTACTTC
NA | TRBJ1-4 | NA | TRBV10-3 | CAISESWGAGEKLFF | TGTGCCATCAGTGAGTCGTGGGGGGCTGGAGAAAAACTGTTTTTT
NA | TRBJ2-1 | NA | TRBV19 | CASAASSYNEQFF | TGTGCCAGTGCAGCGTCCTCCTACAATGAGCAGTTCTTC
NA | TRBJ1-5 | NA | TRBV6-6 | CASSFPRGQGNQPQHF | TGTGCCAGCAGTTTCCCCCGGGGCCAGGGGAATCAGCCCCAGCATTTT
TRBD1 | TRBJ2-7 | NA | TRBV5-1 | CASSLGGRQGTYEQYF | TGCGCCAGCAGCTTGGGGGGGAGACAGGGAACCTACGAGCAGTACTTC
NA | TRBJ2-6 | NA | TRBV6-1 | CASSENPAGWNSGANVLTF | TGTGCCAGCAGTGAAAACCCCGCAGGGTGGAACTCTGGGGCCAACGTCCTGACTTTC
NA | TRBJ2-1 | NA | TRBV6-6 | CASSYSRGGYYNEQFF | TGTGCCAGCAGTTACTCGAGGGGGGGTTATTACAATGAGCAGTTCTTC
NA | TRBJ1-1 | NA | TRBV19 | CASSMVGLPMNTEAFF | TGTGCCAGTAGTATGGTAGGGCTACCAATGAACACTGAAGCTTTCTTT
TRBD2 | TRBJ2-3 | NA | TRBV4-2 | CASSQGYSGGGADTQYF | TGTGCCAGCAGCCAAGGATATAGCGGGGGCGGAGCAGATACGCAGTATTTT
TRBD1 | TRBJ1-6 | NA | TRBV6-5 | CASKGFGTGVSPLHF | TGTGCCAGCAAAGGTTTCGGGACAGGGGTATCACCCCTCCACTTT
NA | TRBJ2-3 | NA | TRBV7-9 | CASSFEVSDTQYF | TGTGCCAGCAGCTTCGAAGTTTCCGATACGCAGTATTTT
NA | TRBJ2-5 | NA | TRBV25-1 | CASSVSTGTQYF | TGTGCCAGCAGCGTCTCAACAGGGACCCAGTACTTC
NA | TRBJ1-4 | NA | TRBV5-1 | CASSLARPTNEKLFF | TGCGCCAGCAGCTTGGCGAGACCAACTAATGAAAAACTGTTTTTT
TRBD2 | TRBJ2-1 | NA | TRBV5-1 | CASSLVAGAYNEQFF | TGCGCCAGCAGCTTGGTAGCGGGAGCGTACAATGAGCAGTTCTTC
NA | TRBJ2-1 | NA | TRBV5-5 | CASSLAAGAYYNEQFF | TGTGCCAGCAGCTTGGCGGCGGGGGCCTACTACAATGAGCAGTTCTTC
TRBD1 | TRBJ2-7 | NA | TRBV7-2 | CASSLDAGGYYEQYF | TGTGCCAGCAGCTTAGACGCAGGGGGATACTACGAGCAGTACTTC
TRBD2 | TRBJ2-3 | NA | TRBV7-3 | CASSPRGAGGTISTDTQYF | TGTGCCAGCAGCCCCCGGGGAGCGGGGGGGACTATCAGCACAGATACGCAGTATTTT
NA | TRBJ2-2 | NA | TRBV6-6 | CASSYRLANTGELFF | TGTGCCAGCAGTTACCGACTAGCGAACACCGGGGAGCTGTTTTTT
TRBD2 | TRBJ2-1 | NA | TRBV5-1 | CASNLADLYNEQFF | TGCGCCAGCAACCTAGCGGACCTATACAATGAGCAGTTCTTC
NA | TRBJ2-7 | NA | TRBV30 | CAWGGNSYEQYF | TGTGCCTGGGGGGGGAACTCCTACGAGCAGTACTTC
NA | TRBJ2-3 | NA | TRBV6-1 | CASDWGGASGDTQYF | TGTGCCAGCGATTGGGGGGGCGCTTCAGGAGATACGCAGTATTTT
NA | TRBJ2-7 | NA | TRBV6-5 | CASSLGPPYEQYF | TGTGCCAGCAGTCTAGGGCCCCCCTACGAGCAGTACTTC
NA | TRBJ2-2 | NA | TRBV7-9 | CASSFGRLNTGELFF | TGTGCCAGCAGCTTTGGCCGGCTGAACACCGGGGAGCTGTTTTTT
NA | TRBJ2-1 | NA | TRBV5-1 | CASSVTEFSYNEQFF | TGCGCCAGCAGCGTAACGGAGTTCTCCTACAATGAGCAGTTCTTC
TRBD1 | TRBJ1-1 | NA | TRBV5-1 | CASSSGTGENTEAFF | TGCGCCAGCAGCTCGGGGACAGGGGAGAACACTGAAGCTTTCTTT
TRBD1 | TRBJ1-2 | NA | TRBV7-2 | CASSLGDRQYGYTF | TGTGCCAGCAGTTTAGGGGACAGGCAATATGGCTACACCTTC
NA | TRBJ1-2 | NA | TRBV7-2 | CASSSGSRVGGYTF | TGTGCCAGCAGCTCCGGGTCCCGGGTCGGAGGCTACACCTTC
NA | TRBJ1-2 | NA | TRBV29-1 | CSVEVAELNGYTF | TGCAGCGTTGAGGTGGCAGAACTTAATGGCTACACCTTC
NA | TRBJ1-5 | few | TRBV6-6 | CASSKQGQPQHF | TGTGCCAGCAGTAAACAGGGTCAGCCCCAGCATTTT
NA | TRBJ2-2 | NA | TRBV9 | CASSEVPGAGTGELFF | TGTGCCAGCAGTGAAGTGCCGGGGGCAGGCACCGGGGAGCTGTTTTTT
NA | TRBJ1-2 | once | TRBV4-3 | CASSRSGNYGYTF | TGCGCCAGCAGCCGTTCAGGCAACTATGGCTACACCTTC
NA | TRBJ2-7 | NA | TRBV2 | CASSDWGKTYEQYF | TGTGCCAGCAGCGATTGGGGCAAGACCTACGAGCAGTACTTC
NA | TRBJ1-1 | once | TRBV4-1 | CASSQVLGTVNTEAFF | TGCGCCAGCAGCCAAGTTTTAGGGACCGTTAACACTGAAGCTTTCTTT
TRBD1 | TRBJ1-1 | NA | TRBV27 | CASKILGTGTNTEAFF | TGTGCCAGCAAAATACTCGGGACAGGGACGAACACTGAAGCTTTCTTT
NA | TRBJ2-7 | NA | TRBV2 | CASSGTGYEQYF | TGTGCCAGCAGTGGCACAGGGTACGAGCAGTACTTC
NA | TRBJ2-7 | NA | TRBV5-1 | CASSLELGALGEQYF | TGCGCCAGCAGCTTGGAGCTGGGGGCGCTTGGGGAGCAGTACTTC
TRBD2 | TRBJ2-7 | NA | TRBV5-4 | CASSSFSGSPYEQYF | TGTGCCAGCAGCTCATTTAGCGGGAGTCCCTACGAGCAGTACTTC
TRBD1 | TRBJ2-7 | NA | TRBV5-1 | CASSVKQGSPYEQYF | TGCGCCAGCAGCGTAAAACAGGGGTCCCCCTACGAGCAATACTTC
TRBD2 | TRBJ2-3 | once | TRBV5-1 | CASSLEVAGKTDTQYF | TGCGCCAGCAGCTTGGAAGTAGCGGGGAAAACAGATACGCAGTATTTT
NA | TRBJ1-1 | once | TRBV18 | CASSPMTTSEAFF | TGTGCCAGCTCACCAATGACTACCTCTGAAGCTTTCTTT
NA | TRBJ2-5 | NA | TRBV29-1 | CSVSQGLETQYF | TGCAGCGTTTCTCAGGGGTTAGAGACCCAGTACTTC
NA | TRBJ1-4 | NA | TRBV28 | CASSRQPWANEKLFF | TGTGCCAGCAGTCGACAACCGTGGGCTAATGAAAAACTGTTTTTT
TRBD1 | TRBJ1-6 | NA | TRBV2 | CASSTRNTGDNSPLHF | TGTGCCAGCAGTACAAGAAATACAGGGGATAATTCACCCCTCCACTTT
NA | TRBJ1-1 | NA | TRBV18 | CASSPTENTEAFF | TGTGCCAGCTCACCAACAGAGAACACTGAAGCTTTCTTT
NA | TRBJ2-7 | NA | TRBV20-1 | CSLPGYYEQYF | TGCAGTCTCCCAGGATACTACGAGCAGTACTTC
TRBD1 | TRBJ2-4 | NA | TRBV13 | CASSLLGGGDHKNIQYF | TGTGCCAGCAGCTTATTAGGGGGCGGAGATCACAAAAACATTCAGTACTTC
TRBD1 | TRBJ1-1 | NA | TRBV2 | CASSPQGSHTEAFF | TGTGCCAGCAGTCCACAGGGGAGCCACACTGAAGCTTTCTTT